Listed below are T cell receptor beta chains from one sample, sequenced in a study of CD8+ T cells in alopecia areata. Sequencing used immunoSEQ multiplex PCR; TCRdb keeps in-frame clones, though not all of them. The sample records about 180,000 clones, about half being singletons. The sequencing used CD8+ T cells sorted from blood, collected at week 52, from a patient treated with tofacitinib. These receptors all come from a human donor with alopecia areata. Each CDR3 is given with its conserved first and last residue. Fields, in order: CDR3 DNA, CDR3 protein, D gene, V gene, J gene, clone size. The D gene is left open where the match is weak. Expanded clones are given a class, and other clones once, few, many or no size at all.

cdr3_nt: TGTGCCAGCAGCTTATGGGCCAAGGACGGCTACACCTTC; cdr3_aa: CASSLWAKDGYTF; d_call: -; v_call: TRBV7-2; j_call: TRBJ1-2; clone_size: -
cdr3_nt: TGTGCCAGCAGCCCGCCCGGGGCCTACTATGGCTACACCTTC; cdr3_aa: CASSPPGAYYGYTF; d_call: -; v_call: TRBV11-2; j_call: TRBJ1-2; clone_size: once
cdr3_nt: TGCAGCGCCCCCGGGACATTGAACACTGAAGCTTTCTTT; cdr3_aa: CSAPGTLNTEAFF; d_call: -; v_call: TRBV29-1; j_call: TRBJ1-1; clone_size: few
cdr3_nt: TGTGCCAGCAGCCCCGGGGACAGGGGACAGACTAGCACAGATACGCAGTATTTT; cdr3_aa: CASSPGDRGQTSTDTQYF; d_call: TRBD1; v_call: TRBV9; j_call: TRBJ2-3; clone_size: -
cdr3_nt: TGTGCCAGCAGCCCAGAGGGACAGGGTGGAGATACGCAGTATTTT; cdr3_aa: CASSPEGQGGDTQYF; d_call: TRBD1; v_call: TRBV13; j_call: TRBJ2-3; clone_size: -
cdr3_nt: TGTGCCAGCAGCTTAGATCTCGGGACTAGCGGTCCGACCTACGAGCAGTACTTC; cdr3_aa: CASSLDLGTSGPTYEQYF; d_call: TRBD2; v_call: TRBV11-2; j_call: TRBJ2-7; clone_size: -
cdr3_nt: TGTGCCAGCAGCTTAGCTGGGACGGCGAACACCGGGGAGCTGTTTTTT; cdr3_aa: CASSLAGTANTGELFF; d_call: -; v_call: TRBV7-8; j_call: TRBJ2-2; clone_size: once
cdr3_nt: TGCGCCAGCAGCCAGCTGACTAGCGGGGGCTCTGGGGCCAACGTCCTGACTTTC; cdr3_aa: CASSQLTSGGSGANVLTF; d_call: TRBD2; v_call: TRBV4-1; j_call: TRBJ2-6; clone_size: -
cdr3_nt: TGTGCCAGCAGCCCCGATCGGGGTTACGAGCAGTACTTC; cdr3_aa: CASSPDRGYEQYF; d_call: -; v_call: TRBV7-2; j_call: TRBJ2-7; clone_size: -
cdr3_nt: TGTGCCAGCAGCCGTATCTCTGGGGCCAACGTCCTGACTTTC; cdr3_aa: CASSRISGANVLTF; d_call: -; v_call: TRBV6-4; j_call: TRBJ2-6; clone_size: -
cdr3_nt: TGCGCCAGCAGCCAAGATTTTGGGGGCATTCAGTACTTC; cdr3_aa: CASSQDFGGIQYF; d_call: -; v_call: TRBV4-3; j_call: TRBJ2-4; clone_size: -
cdr3_nt: TGTGCCAGCAGTGATAGCACAGATACGCAGTATTTT; cdr3_aa: CASSDSTDTQYF; d_call: -; v_call: TRBV6-5; j_call: TRBJ2-3; clone_size: -
cdr3_nt: TGCGCCAGCAGCCAGTCATCCTGGACAGGGAATGATCAGCCCCAGCATTTT; cdr3_aa: CASSQSSWTGNDQPQHF; d_call: TRBD1; v_call: TRBV4-1; j_call: TRBJ1-5; clone_size: -
cdr3_nt: TGTGCCAGCAGTCCCCTTTCCGGGGAGCTGTTTTTT; cdr3_aa: CASSPLSGELFF; d_call: -; v_call: TRBV27; j_call: TRBJ2-2; clone_size: few
cdr3_nt: TGTGCCAGCAGCCTGGGACAGGGGGACGCCTATGGCTACACCTTC; cdr3_aa: CASSLGQGDAYGYTF; d_call: TRBD1; v_call: TRBV7-9; j_call: TRBJ1-2; clone_size: -
cdr3_nt: TGTGCCAGCAGTCTAGACAGGAGTCAGCCCCAGCATTTT; cdr3_aa: CASSLDRSQPQHF; d_call: -; v_call: TRBV27; j_call: TRBJ1-5; clone_size: -
cdr3_nt: TGCGCCAGCAGCGCCGGGACAGCTTATACCTACGAGCAGTACTTC; cdr3_aa: CASSAGTAYTYEQYF; d_call: TRBD1; v_call: TRBV5-1; j_call: TRBJ2-7; clone_size: -
cdr3_nt: TGTGCCAGCAGTTACTCGATGGAGGGATACAATGAGCAGTTCTTC; cdr3_aa: CASSYSMEGYNEQFF; d_call: -; v_call: TRBV6-5; j_call: TRBJ2-1; clone_size: -
cdr3_nt: TGTGCCAGCAGGATGGGAAATTCACCCCTCCACTTT; cdr3_aa: CASRMGNSPLHF; d_call: -; v_call: TRBV7-9; j_call: TRBJ1-6; clone_size: few
cdr3_nt: TGTGCCAGCAGGCCCGGTGGCAGCAATCAGCCCCAGCATTTT; cdr3_aa: CASRPGGSNQPQHF; d_call: -; v_call: TRBV27; j_call: TRBJ1-5; clone_size: few
cdr3_nt: TGCGCCAGCAGCTTGGCCAGCTCCTATAATTCACCCCTCCACTTT; cdr3_aa: CASSLASSYNSPLHF; d_call: -; v_call: TRBV5-1; j_call: TRBJ1-6; clone_size: once
cdr3_nt: TGTGCCAGCAGCCACGACACTACCTACGAGCAGTACTTC; cdr3_aa: CASSHDTTYEQYF; d_call: -; v_call: TRBV13; j_call: TRBJ2-7; clone_size: few
cdr3_nt: TGTGCCTGGAGTGTACGACCGGGACTAGCGGGGGGTTACAATGAGCAGTTCTTC; cdr3_aa: CAWSVRPGLAGGYNEQFF; d_call: TRBD2; v_call: TRBV30; j_call: TRBJ2-1; clone_size: few
cdr3_nt: TGCAGCGTTGTAGAGGGGCCCTCCTACGAGCAGTACTTC; cdr3_aa: CSVVEGPSYEQYF; d_call: -; v_call: TRBV29-1; j_call: TRBJ2-7; clone_size: -
cdr3_nt: TGTGCCAGCTCATCGAGGGAATCCACCGGGGAGCTGTTTTTT; cdr3_aa: CASSSRESTGELFF; d_call: -; v_call: TRBV18; j_call: TRBJ2-2; clone_size: few
cdr3_nt: TGTGCCAGCAGTAGTACAGGGGCGCGAACTGAAGCTTTCTTT; cdr3_aa: CASSSTGARTEAFF; d_call: TRBD1; v_call: TRBV27; j_call: TRBJ1-1; clone_size: -
cdr3_nt: TGTGCCTGGAGTGGCAGGGGGTCATCACCCCTCCACTTT; cdr3_aa: CAWSGRGSSPLHF; d_call: TRBD1; v_call: TRBV30; j_call: TRBJ1-6; clone_size: -
cdr3_nt: TGTGCCAGCAGCTACAGCTCGGGGCATGAGCAGTTCTTC; cdr3_aa: CASSYSSGHEQFF; d_call: -; v_call: TRBV7-9; j_call: TRBJ2-1; clone_size: few
cdr3_nt: TGTGCCAGCTCCCCAGGCTCTGGGGCCAACGTCCTGACTTTC; cdr3_aa: CASSPGSGANVLTF; d_call: -; v_call: TRBV16; j_call: TRBJ2-6; clone_size: -
cdr3_nt: TGTGCCAGCAGCTTATCTACAGGGACAACCTACGAGCAGTACTTC; cdr3_aa: CASSLSTGTTYEQYF; d_call: -; v_call: TRBV11-2; j_call: TRBJ2-7; clone_size: few
cdr3_nt: TGTGCCTGGGGGGACTCGGGGTTTAGTAACGGCTACACCTTC; cdr3_aa: CAWGDSGFSNGYTF; d_call: -; v_call: TRBV30; j_call: TRBJ1-2; clone_size: -
cdr3_nt: TGTGCCAGCAGCTCGACAGGGGCTAACTATGGCTACACCTTC; cdr3_aa: CASSSTGANYGYTF; d_call: TRBD1; v_call: TRBV6-5; j_call: TRBJ1-2; clone_size: -
cdr3_nt: TGTGCCAGCAGTTACGGGACGTGGGATGAGCAGTTCTTC; cdr3_aa: CASSYGTWDEQFF; d_call: -; v_call: TRBV6-5; j_call: TRBJ2-1; clone_size: -
cdr3_nt: TGTGCCTGGAGTGTAACTAGCGGGGGCCCCGGGTACTTC; cdr3_aa: CAWSVTSGGPGYF; d_call: TRBD2; v_call: TRBV30; j_call: TRBJ2-5; clone_size: -
cdr3_nt: TGTGCCAGCAGCGCTACACCGAACACTGAAGCTTTCTTT; cdr3_aa: CASSATPNTEAFF; d_call: -; v_call: TRBV9; j_call: TRBJ1-1; clone_size: -
cdr3_nt: TGTGCCAGCAGTTACTTGGGACAGGGGGTCTATGGCTACACCTTC; cdr3_aa: CASSYLGQGVYGYTF; d_call: TRBD1; v_call: TRBV6-6; j_call: TRBJ1-2; clone_size: -
cdr3_nt: TGCAGCGTTGAAGATCGGGGGGGATCCGGGGAGCTGTTTTTT; cdr3_aa: CSVEDRGGSGELFF; d_call: TRBD2; v_call: TRBV29-1; j_call: TRBJ2-2; clone_size: -
cdr3_nt: TGTGCCAGCAGCGTAGACAGGGACACTGAAGCTTTCTTT; cdr3_aa: CASSVDRDTEAFF; d_call: -; v_call: TRBV9; j_call: TRBJ1-1; clone_size: few
cdr3_nt: TGTGCCAGCAGCCAAGACTCGGGAGAGCAGTTCTTC; cdr3_aa: CASSQDSGEQFF; d_call: -; v_call: TRBV4-2; j_call: TRBJ2-1; clone_size: few
cdr3_nt: TGCGCCAGCAGCACCGGGATAGCAACTAATGAAAAACTGTTTTTT; cdr3_aa: CASSTGIATNEKLFF; d_call: -; v_call: TRBV4-1; j_call: TRBJ1-4; clone_size: -
cdr3_nt: TGCGCCAGCTCCCGTCTGGGCAACTTTTTCGAGCAGTACTTC; cdr3_aa: CASSRLGNFFEQYF; d_call: -; v_call: TRBV5-1; j_call: TRBJ2-7; clone_size: -
cdr3_nt: TGTGCCAGCAGCGCCCGGGACACCCTGGGTAATGAGCAGTTCTTC; cdr3_aa: CASSARDTLGNEQFF; d_call: -; v_call: TRBV9; j_call: TRBJ2-1; clone_size: few
cdr3_nt: TGTGCCAGCAGTGACGGCCAGGGTTACAATGAGCAGTTCTTC; cdr3_aa: CASSDGQGYNEQFF; d_call: -; v_call: TRBV6-5; j_call: TRBJ2-1; clone_size: -
cdr3_nt: TGCGCCAGCAGCCAAGATGTCCACGGGCAGCCCCAGCATTTT; cdr3_aa: CASSQDVHGQPQHF; d_call: -; v_call: TRBV4-3; j_call: TRBJ1-5; clone_size: -
cdr3_nt: TGTGCCAGCAGTTTATCGGTGAAGGGTGGGGATGACTACACCTTC; cdr3_aa: CASSLSVKGGDDYTF; d_call: -; v_call: TRBV27; j_call: TRBJ1-2; clone_size: -
cdr3_nt: TGTGCCAGCAGTTTAGGGGGGTGGAGCTCCTACAATGAGCAGTTCTTC; cdr3_aa: CASSLGGWSSYNEQFF; d_call: -; v_call: TRBV27; j_call: TRBJ2-1; clone_size: -
cdr3_nt: TGTGCCAGCAGCCCTTCCCCGGACAGGGGTAATACAGATACGCAGTATTTT; cdr3_aa: CASSPSPDRGNTDTQYF; d_call: TRBD1; v_call: TRBV7-9; j_call: TRBJ2-3; clone_size: -
cdr3_nt: TGTGCCAGCGGAGGGAGACAGGTTAACAATCAGCCCCAGCATTTT; cdr3_aa: CASGGRQVNNQPQHF; d_call: -; v_call: TRBV6-5; j_call: TRBJ1-5; clone_size: -